Listed below are T cell receptor beta chains from one sample, sequenced in a study of CD8 T cells in ankylosing spondylitis. One entry per CDR3 protein, called by TCRdb with MiXCR from the 5' RACE reads. The repertoire holds 85,000 to 90,000 distinct CDR3 sequences, with 25% to 35% as singletons. Sequencing input: blood, either unsorted or a sorted T cell fraction (not recorded which). These receptors were obtained from a male donor with ankylosing spondylitis or in good health (not recorded which). Each CDR3 is given with its conserved first and last residue. A D gene is named only where the DNA matches it firmly. Clone size is shown for a subset of rows, as once, few, many or a class of expanded clone.

V gene	CDR3 length	J gene	clone size	D gene	CDR3 protein	CDR3 DNA
TRBV5-1	16	TRBJ2-4	NA	NA	CASTPGGGNGKNIQYF	TGCGCCAGCACCCCGGGTGGAGGGAATGGCAAAAACATTCAGTACTTC
TRBV20-1	13	TRBJ1-5	few	NA	CSARGYPHQPQHF	TGCAGTGCTAGAGGGTATCCCCATCAGCCCCAGCATTTT
TRBV5-1	20	TRBJ2-3	NA	NA	CASSPGRIPAFGGTTDTQYF	TGCGCCAGCAGCCCCGGGAGAATACCCGCTTTTGGGGGAACCACAGATACGCAGTATTTT
TRBV12-3/TRBV12-4	13	TRBJ1-5	few	NA	CASSPRGSQPQHF	TGTGCCAGCAGCCCCAGGGGCAGTCAGCCCCAGCATTTT
TRBV14	13	TRBJ2-3	many	TRBD1	CASSLTGPDTQYF	TGTGCCAGCAGCCTGACAGGGCCAGATACGCAGTATTTT
TRBV5-1	14	TRBJ2-1	NA	TRBD2	CASSLTSGGHSAFF	TGCGCCAGCAGCTTGACTAGCGGGGGGCACTCAGCGTTCTTC
TRBV20-1	13	TRBJ1-2	few	NA	CSADAGSNYGYTF	TGCAGTGCGGACGCCGGGTCTAACTATGGCTACACCTTC
TRBV29-1	13	TRBJ1-1	few	NA	CSAASRGNTEAFF	TGCAGCGCTGCCAGTCGGGGGAACACTGAAGCTTTCTTT
TRBV4-2	16	TRBJ2-3	NA	NA	CASSQEGRGTTDTQYF	TGTGCCAGCAGCCAAGAGGGGCGGGGAACCACAGATACGCAGTATTTT
TRBV6-1	14	TRBJ2-7	NA	TRBD2	CASSGLAGVYEQYF	TGTGCCAGCAGTGGACTAGCGGGAGTGTACGAGCAGTACTTC
TRBV20-1	11	TRBJ2-1	many	NA	CSARLETEQFF	TGCAGTGCTAGATTGGAGACCGAGCAGTTCTTC
TRBV7-9	15	TRBJ2-3	few	NA	CASTAGMMDTDTQYF	TGTGCCAGCACGGCCGGGATGATGGACACAGATACGCAGTATTTT
TRBV12-3/TRBV12-4	11	TRBJ2-3	NA	NA	CASRNRDRQYF	TGTGCCAGCAGGAACAGGGATCGGCAGTATTTT
TRBV6-5	15	TRBJ2-1	once	TRBD2	CASSTRTSGINEQFF	TGTGCCAGCAGTACTCGGACTAGCGGGATCAATGAGCAGTTCTTC
TRBV19	13	TRBJ1-4	NA	NA	CASGVLSDEKLFF	TGTGCCAGTGGAGTCCTAAGTGACGAAAAACTGTTTTTT
TRBV3-1	12	TRBJ2-5	NA	NA	CASSNTQETQYF	TGTGCCAGCAGCAACACACAAGAGACCCAGTACTTC
TRBV7-6	19	TRBJ2-1	few	NA	CASSLLGRTLVSSYNEQFF	TGTGCCAGCAGCCTTCTGGGCCGAACCTTGGTAAGCTCCTACAATGAGCAGTTCTTC
TRBV27	12	TRBJ1-1	NA	NA	CASSFSGSEAFF	TGTGCCAGCAGTTTTTCGGGGTCTGAAGCTTTCTTT
TRBV6-1	17	TRBJ2-1	NA	TRBD2	CASSERGLAGGVDEQFF	TGTGCCAGCAGTGAACGGGGACTAGCGGGGGGGGTGGATGAGCAGTTCTTC
TRBV6-5	16	TRBJ2-2	NA	NA	CASSYSGVWNTGELFF	TGTGCCAGCAGTTACTCGGGGGTTTGGAACACCGGGGAGCTGTTTTTT
TRBV15	15	TRBJ2-4	many	NA	CATSRDQNSKNIQYF	TGTGCCACCAGCAGAGATCAAAACAGTAAAAACATTCAGTACTTC
TRBV5-1	14	TRBJ2-3	few	NA	CASSLVAAPHTQYF	TGCGCCAGCAGCTTGGTTGCAGCCCCCCATACGCAGTATTTT
TRBV5-1	16	TRBJ1-2	NA	NA	CASSLEAPGAGYGYTF	TGCGCCAGCAGCTTGGAAGCCCCGGGGGCAGGGTATGGCTACACCTTC
TRBV7-3	13	TRBJ1-1	many	NA	CASSLSENTEAFF	TGTGCCAGCAGCTTATCGGAGAACACTGAAGCTTTCTTT
TRBV5-1	15	TRBJ2-7	many	TRBD1	CASSLGDRGILEQYF	TGCGCCAGCAGCTTGGGAGACAGGGGGATCCTCGAGCAGTACTTC
TRBV7-2	15	TRBJ1-5	NA	TRBD1	CASSYLTGGNQPQHF	TGTGCCAGCAGCTACCTAACAGGGGGCAATCAGCCCCAGCATTTT
TRBV20-1	14	TRBJ1-3	many	TRBD1	CSASPGGVKDTIYF	TGCAGTGCTAGTCCAGGGGGCGTCAAGGACACCATATATTTT
TRBV7-2	15	TRBJ2-5	few	NA	CASSRASIPRETQYF	TGTGCCAGCAGCCGGGCGTCGATCCCAAGGGAGACCCAGTACTTC
TRBV12-3/TRBV12-4	13	TRBJ1-5	NA	NA	CASRQISNQPQHF	TGTGCCAGCAGACAAATAAGCAATCAGCCCCAGCATTTT
TRBV12-3/TRBV12-4	14	TRBJ2-2	few	TRBD1	CASSPRTGAGELFF	TGTGCCAGCAGTCCAAGGACAGGGGCCGGGGAGCTGTTTTTT
TRBV5-5	15	TRBJ1-1	NA	NA	CASLQGLGANGEAFF	TGTGCCAGCCTGCAAGGGTTAGGCGCTAATGGTGAAGCTTTCTTT
TRBV5-1	13	TRBJ2-1	NA	NA	CASSEEIGNEQFF	TGCGCCAGCAGCGAGGAAATCGGCAATGAGCAGTTCTTC
TRBV18	14	TRBJ1-1	few	NA	CASSLGGVNTEAFF	TGTGCCAGCTCACTGGGAGGGGTGAACACTGAAGCTTTCTTT